This T cell receptor (beta chain) is from a study of T cell responses to AZD1222 COVID-19 vaccine. Some clones are missing from TCRdb's copy, which holds only in-frame ones; the method was immunoSEQ multiplex PCR. This sample has 95,000 to 150,000 clones; roughly 86% occur once, and the top ten carry about 4.5%. Deletions cut 2 bases from V and 0 bases from J, with 7 bases between. Germline V gene data show CDR1 as KGHSH and CDR2 as LQKENI. The CDR3 has 14 residues. This TCR was sampled from an adult in good health. The material sequenced was peripheral blood, taken on day 0 of AZD1222 vaccination. This chain uses TRBV18 with TRBJ1-2; D remains unclear. The CDR3 region has the DNA TGTGCCAGCTCACCATCAAACTCTAACTATGGCTACACCTTC. Translated, it gives CASSPSNSNYGYTF.